This entry lists 10 T cell receptor beta chains sequenced from one sample in a study of cytomegalovirus exposure and HLA in healthy donors. PCR amplification relied on 60 Vbeta primers (plus 13 Jbeta primers). Measured with immunoSEQ multiplex PCR; TCRdb has only the in-frame clones, and not every one. The repertoire holds tens of thousands of clones, with approximately 80% as singletons. What was sequenced was PBMCs. These receptors all come from a woman aged 40 to 50 in good health and CMV-seropositive.

The chain recombines TRBV4-1 with TRBJ1-3, with D possibly TRBD1 on 5 matching bases. Germline assignment: CDR1 MGHRA and CDR2 YSYEKL. The CDR3 spans 17 residues. Trimming left V 1 base short and J 0 bases short, with 13 bases between. CDR3 DNA sequence: TGCGCCAGCAGCCAAGTGATGGGGCGGATCTCTGGAAACACCATATATTTT. It specifies CASSQVMGRISGNTIYF.

The chain recombines TRBV10-3 with TRBJ2-3; 8 nucleotides match TRBD1. The V segment lost 5 bases and the J segment 3 bases; nucleotides outside the gene matches: 7. The V gene's germline CDR1 is ENHRY and CDR2 SYGVKD. The CDR3 contains 15 residues. The CDR3 loop reads CAISPDRVQTDTQYF. The DNA of the CDR3 is TGTGCCATCAGTCCGGACAGGGTTCAGACAGATACGCAGTATTTT.

The rearrangement uses TRBV2 and TRBJ2-3; TRBD1 matches 8 bases. Germline CDR1 reads SNHLY; CDR2 reads FYNNEI. The CDR3 is made up of 15 amino acids. V lost 3 bases to trimming and J lost 2 bases; unmatched junction nucleotides: 4. Here the CDR3 DNA reads TGTGCCAGCAGTGAGGACAGGGCTAACACAGATACGCAGTATTTT. Residues: CASSEDRANTDTQYF.

This sequence joins TRBV2 and TRBJ2-1; 13 bases agree with TRBD2. The germline CDR1 and CDR2 sequences are SNHLY and FYNNEI. V dropped 5 bases and J dropped 12; count of bases not matched to a gene: 19. The CDR3 contains 18 residues. The CDR3 protein is CASSSALRLAGGQIGQFF. For the CDR3, the DNA is TGTGCCAGCAGTTCAGCCCTCCGACTAGCGGGGGGACAAATCGGGCAGTTCTTC.

The chain has TRBV5-1 and TRBJ2-7, with no clear D. CDR3 size: 13 residues. Per the germline V gene, CDR1 is SGHRS and CDR2 is YFSETQ. The ends were cut back, 1 base at V and 6 bases at J, with 11 bases in the middle. CDR3 region: CASSLLGPGEQYF. In DNA form, the CDR3 reads TGCGCCAGCAGCTTGCTGGGCCCCGGCGAGCAGTACTTC.

This clone appeared a few times. The rearrangement joins TRBV2 to TRBJ1-5; D is unresolved. Germline loops: CDR1 SNHLY, CDR2 FYNNEI. This CDR3 region has 15 residues. V was clipped by 6 bases and J by 2 bases, with 14 bases between them. This CDR3 reads CASSARRGGNQPQHF. The CDR3 DNA reads as TGTGCCAGCAGCGCACGGCGGGGTGGCAATCAGCCCCAGCATTTT.

This sequence joins TRBV5-4 and TRBJ1-5; 8 bases align to TRBD1. Germline V gene sequence: CDR1 SGHNT, CDR2 YYREEE (reference sequence). This CDR3 spans 14 amino acids. Losses at the gene ends were 4 bases for V and 5 bases for J; bases not matched to a gene: 5. The CDR3 sequence: CASSRGTGDQPQHF. CDR3 bases: TGTGCCAGCAGCCGGGGGACAGGCGATCAGCCCCAGCATTTT.

V and J are TRBV6-6 and TRBJ2-1, with 10 bases that match TRBD1. The J segment lost 6 bases and the V segment lost 5 bases, leaving 10 bases of the junction unmatched. The CDR3 covers 16 residues. CDR1 is MNHNY, CDR2 SVGAGI, per germline (reference sequence). The CDR3 DNA reads TGTGCCAGCAGTACGAAGACAGGGGGCCTTAGCAATGAGCAGTTCTTC. Protein product: CASSTKTGGLSNEQFF.

The chain is built from TRBV19 and TRBJ2-2; D is perhaps TRBD1 (6 bases). Trimming stripped 4 bases from V and 4 bases from J, with 19 bases between. Germline CDR1 reads LNHDA; CDR2 reads SQIVND (reference sequence). This CDR3 region has 17 residues. CDR3 sequence reads: CASSTLLGRGSTGELFF. The CDR3 DNA sequence: TGTGCCAGTAGTACCCTCCTAGGAAGGGGGTCCACCGGGGAGCTGTTTTTT.

The J gene is TRBJ2-7, the V gene TRBV7-9; no reliable D call. The CDR3 is 13 amino acids. CDR1 SEHNR and CDR2 FQNEAQ come from the germline V gene (reference sequence). V lost 5 bases and J 4 bases, leaving 12 bases between the germline ends. CDR3 residues: CASSLEAGYEQYF. The CDR3 nucleotides are TGTGCCAGCAGCCTCGAGGCTGGGTACGAGCAGTACTTC.